Sequencing of this TCR beta chain was carried out in a study of cytomegalovirus exposure and HLA in healthy donors. The CDR3 is made up of 13 amino acids. Trimming stripped 1 base from V and 4 bases from J, with 8 bases between. The V gene's germline CDR1 is MNHNS and CDR2 SASEGT. 13 Jbeta primers and 60 Vbeta primers were used for the PCR. The table came from immunoSEQ multiplex PCR; TCRdb's copy has only in-frame clones and leaves some out. This sample has over 200,000 clones, with approximately 82% found just once. This clone was seen once. The chain is built from TRBV6-1 and TRBJ2-7; D is perhaps TRBD1 (5 bases). The specimen sequenced was PBMCs. The sequence was obtained from a woman aged 40 to 50 in good health and CMV-seronegative. The DNA for the CDR3 is TGTGCCAGCAGTGAAGGGACACCTTACGAGCAGTACTTC. Translation: CASSEGTPYEQYF.